This T cell receptor (beta chain) stems from a study of T cell repertoires in cytomegalovirus infection. Study in general: Epitope selection comprised recently identified HLA-C-restricted CMV epitopes and well-studied HLA-B-restricted CMV epitopes. Indicated by public TCR beta signatures were CMV infection and matching HLA type. Findings of the study overall: HLA-C-restricted, CMV-specific TCR beta clonotypes were dominant ex vivo. Cumulated frequencies of public TCR beta families served to identify carriers of CMV plus the relevant HLA.

Trimming stripped 0 bases from V and 4 bases from J, with 8 bases between. There are 15 residues in the CDR3. Germline CDR1 is SGHRS and CDR2 is YFSETQ. Each CDR3 protein is one row after TCRdb ran MiXCR on the reads. There are about 920,000 distinct CDR3 sequences in the sample; approximately 31% occur only once, and over 12% lies in the top ten. In its sample, this clonotype was seen a few times. Antigen: not known. The TCR sequence derives from a human donor in good health (CMV status not recorded). Some clones in this sample may be carry-over from other donors' samples. Here the sequenced sample was cultured CD8+ T cells from PBMCs, taken from culture after CMV antigen stimulation. V is TRBV5-1 and J is TRBJ1-6; no clear D. CDR3 nucleotide sequence: TGCGCCAGCAGCTTGGGTGGGGTGTATAATTCACCCCTCCACTTT. This encodes CASSLGGVYNSPLHF.